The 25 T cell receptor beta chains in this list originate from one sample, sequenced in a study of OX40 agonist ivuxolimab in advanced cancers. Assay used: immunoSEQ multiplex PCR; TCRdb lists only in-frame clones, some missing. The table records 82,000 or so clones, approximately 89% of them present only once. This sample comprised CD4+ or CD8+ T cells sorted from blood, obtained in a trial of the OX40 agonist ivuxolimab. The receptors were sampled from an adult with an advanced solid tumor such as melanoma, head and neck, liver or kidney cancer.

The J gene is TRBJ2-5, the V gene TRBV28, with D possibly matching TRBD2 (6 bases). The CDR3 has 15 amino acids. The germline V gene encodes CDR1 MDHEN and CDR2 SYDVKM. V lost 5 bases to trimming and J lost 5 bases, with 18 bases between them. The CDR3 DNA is TGTGCCAGCAGTGGGGACTTTGGGGCCGGGGAGACCCAGTACTTC. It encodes CASSGDFGAGETQYF.

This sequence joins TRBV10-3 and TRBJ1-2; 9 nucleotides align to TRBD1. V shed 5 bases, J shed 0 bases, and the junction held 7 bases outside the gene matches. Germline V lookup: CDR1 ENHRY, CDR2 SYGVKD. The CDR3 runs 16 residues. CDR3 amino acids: CAISLDRGLANYGYTF. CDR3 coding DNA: TGTGCCATCAGTTTGGACAGGGGCCTAGCTAACTATGGCTACACCTTC.

CDR3 DNA sequence: TGCAGCGCAAGGGGGGTCCCAGAGTATATTCAAGGTGAAAAACTGTTTTTT. Translation gives CSARGVPEYIQGEKLFF. The chain couples TRBV29-1 to TRBJ1-4; the D gene is possibly TRBD1 (6 bases). The germline V and J ends were trimmed by 7 bases and 7 bases, with 28 bases remaining between them. Germline V lookup: CDR1 SQVTM, CDR2 ANQGSEA. CDR3 length: 17 residues.

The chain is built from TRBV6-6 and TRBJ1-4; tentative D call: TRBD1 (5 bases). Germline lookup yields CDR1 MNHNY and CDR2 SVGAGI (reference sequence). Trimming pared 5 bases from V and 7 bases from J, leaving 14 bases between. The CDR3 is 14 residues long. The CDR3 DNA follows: TGTGCCAGCAGTGCCTGGGGTAGGGGTGAAAAACTGTTTTTT. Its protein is CASSAWGRGEKLFF.

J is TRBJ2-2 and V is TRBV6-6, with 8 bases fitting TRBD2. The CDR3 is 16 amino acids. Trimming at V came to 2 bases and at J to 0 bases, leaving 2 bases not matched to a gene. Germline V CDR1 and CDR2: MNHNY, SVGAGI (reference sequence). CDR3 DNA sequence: TGTGCCAGCAGTTACAGCGGGGGTGCGAACACCGGGGAGCTGTTTTTT. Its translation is CASSYSGGANTGELFF.

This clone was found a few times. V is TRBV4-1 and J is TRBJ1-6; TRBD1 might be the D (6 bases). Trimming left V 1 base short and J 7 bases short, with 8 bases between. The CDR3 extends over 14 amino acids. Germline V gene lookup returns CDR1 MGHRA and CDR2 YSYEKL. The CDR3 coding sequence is TGCGCCAGCAGCCAAGTAAGGGGGAATTCACCCCTCCACTTT. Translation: CASSQVRGNSPLHF.

The CDR3 bases are TGTGCCAGCACCGAGGGGGGGGCGAACTATGGCTACACCTTC. Protein product: CASTEGGANYGYTF. The genes are TRBV28 and TRBJ1-2; weak D call: TRBD1 (6 bases). CDR3 length equals 14 residues. V gave up 7 bases and J gave up 2 bases, with 14 bases separating them. The germline CDR1 and CDR2 sequences are MDHEN and SYDVKM.

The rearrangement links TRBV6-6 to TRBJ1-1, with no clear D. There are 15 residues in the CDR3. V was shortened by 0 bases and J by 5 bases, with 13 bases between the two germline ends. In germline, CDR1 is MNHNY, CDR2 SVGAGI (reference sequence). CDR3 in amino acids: CASSYSGNSRTEAFF. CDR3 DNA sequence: TGTGCCAGCAGTTACTCAGGGAATTCGCGGACTGAAGCTTTCTTT.

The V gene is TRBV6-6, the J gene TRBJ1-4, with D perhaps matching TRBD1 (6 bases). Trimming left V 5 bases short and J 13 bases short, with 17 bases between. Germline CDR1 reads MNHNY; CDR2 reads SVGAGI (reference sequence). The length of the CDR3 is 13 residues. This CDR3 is CASSTDRKIGLFF. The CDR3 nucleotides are TGTGCCAGCAGTACAGACAGGAAGATAGGACTGTTTTTT.

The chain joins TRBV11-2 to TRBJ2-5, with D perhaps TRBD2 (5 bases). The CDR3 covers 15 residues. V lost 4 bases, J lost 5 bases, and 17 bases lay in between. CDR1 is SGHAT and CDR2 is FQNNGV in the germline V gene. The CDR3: CASSSLRRRPETQYF. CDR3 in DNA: TGTGCCAGCAGCTCCCTGAGGAGGCGGCCGGAGACCCAGTACTTC.

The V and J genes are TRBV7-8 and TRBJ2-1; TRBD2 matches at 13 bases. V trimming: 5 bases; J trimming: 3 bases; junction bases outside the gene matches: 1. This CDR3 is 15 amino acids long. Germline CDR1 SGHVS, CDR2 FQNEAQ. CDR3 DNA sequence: TGTGCCAGCAGCACTAGCGGGGGGGGCTACAATGAGCAGTTCTTC. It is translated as CASSTSGGGYNEQFF.

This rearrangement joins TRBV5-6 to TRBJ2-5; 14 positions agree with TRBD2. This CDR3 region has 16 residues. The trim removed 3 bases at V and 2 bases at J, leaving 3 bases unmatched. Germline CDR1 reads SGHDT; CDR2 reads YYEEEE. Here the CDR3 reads CASSYGLAGGQETQYF. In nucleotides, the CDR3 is TGTGCCAGCAGCTACGGACTAGCGGGGGGTCAAGAGACCCAGTACTTC.

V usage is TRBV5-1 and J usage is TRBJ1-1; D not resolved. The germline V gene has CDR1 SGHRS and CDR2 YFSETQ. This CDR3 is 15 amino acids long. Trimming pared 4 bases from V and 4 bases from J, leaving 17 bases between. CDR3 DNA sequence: TGCGCCAGCAGCCCTGCGACATTACGGCGCACTGAAGCTTTCTTT. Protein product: CASSPATLRRTEAFF.

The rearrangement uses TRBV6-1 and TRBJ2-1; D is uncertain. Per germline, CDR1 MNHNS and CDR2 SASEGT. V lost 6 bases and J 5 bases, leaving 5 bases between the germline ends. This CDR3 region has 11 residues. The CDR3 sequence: CASRNNNEQFF. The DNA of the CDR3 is TGTGCCAGCAGGAATAACAATGAGCAGTTCTTC.

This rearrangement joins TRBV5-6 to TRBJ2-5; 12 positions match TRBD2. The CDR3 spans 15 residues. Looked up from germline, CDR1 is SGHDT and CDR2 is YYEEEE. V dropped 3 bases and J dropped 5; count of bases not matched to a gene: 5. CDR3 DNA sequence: TGTGCCAGCAGCTCGACTAGCGGGGGCCAGGAGACCCAGTACTTC. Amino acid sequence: CASSSTSGGQETQYF.

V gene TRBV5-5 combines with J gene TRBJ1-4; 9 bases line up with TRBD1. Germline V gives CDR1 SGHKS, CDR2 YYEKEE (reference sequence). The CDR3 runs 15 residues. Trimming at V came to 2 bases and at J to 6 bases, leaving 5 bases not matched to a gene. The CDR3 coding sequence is TGTGCCAGCAGCTTATCCGGGACAGGGTATGAAAAACTGTTTTTT. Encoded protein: CASSLSGTGYEKLFF.

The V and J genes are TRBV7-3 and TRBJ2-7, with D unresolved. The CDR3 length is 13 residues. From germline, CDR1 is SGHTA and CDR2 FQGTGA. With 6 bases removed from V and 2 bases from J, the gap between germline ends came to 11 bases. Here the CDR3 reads CASSFDGAYEQYF. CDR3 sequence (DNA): TGTGCCAGCAGTTTTGACGGCGCCTACGAGCAGTACTTC.

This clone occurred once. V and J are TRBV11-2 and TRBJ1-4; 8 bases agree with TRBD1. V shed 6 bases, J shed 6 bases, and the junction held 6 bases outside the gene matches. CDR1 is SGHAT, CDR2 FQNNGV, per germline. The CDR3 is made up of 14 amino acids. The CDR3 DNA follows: TGTGCCAGCAGGGCAGGGGGCCGAGATGAAAAACTGTTTTTT. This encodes CASRAGGRDEKLFF.

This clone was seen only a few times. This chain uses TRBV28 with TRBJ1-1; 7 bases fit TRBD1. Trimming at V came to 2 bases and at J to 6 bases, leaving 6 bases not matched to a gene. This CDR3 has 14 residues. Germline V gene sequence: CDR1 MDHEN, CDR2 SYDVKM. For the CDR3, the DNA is TGTGCCAGCAGTTTAACTGGACAGGAATCTGAAGCTTTCTTT. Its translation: CASSLTGQESEAFF.

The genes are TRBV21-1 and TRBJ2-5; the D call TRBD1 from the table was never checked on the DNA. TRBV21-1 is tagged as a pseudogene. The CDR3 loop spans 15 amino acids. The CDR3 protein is CASSRSDRGGSTQYF. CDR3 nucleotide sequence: TGTGCCAGCAGCAGGAGCGACAGGGGAGGTTCGACCCAGTACTTC.

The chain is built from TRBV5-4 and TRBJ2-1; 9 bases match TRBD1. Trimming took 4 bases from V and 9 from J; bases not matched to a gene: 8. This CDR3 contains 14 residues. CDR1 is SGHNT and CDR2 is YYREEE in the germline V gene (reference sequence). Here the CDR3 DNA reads TGTGCCAGCAGCCCACGACAGGGGGTTGGTGAGCAGTTCTTC. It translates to CASSPRQGVGEQFF.

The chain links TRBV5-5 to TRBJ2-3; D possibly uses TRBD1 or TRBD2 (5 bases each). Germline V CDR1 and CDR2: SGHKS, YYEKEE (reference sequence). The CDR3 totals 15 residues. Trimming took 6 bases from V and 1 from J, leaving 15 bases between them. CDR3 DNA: TGTGCCAGCAATTCCCCGGGGCGCGGCACAGATACGCAGTATTTT. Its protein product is CASNSPGRGTDTQYF.

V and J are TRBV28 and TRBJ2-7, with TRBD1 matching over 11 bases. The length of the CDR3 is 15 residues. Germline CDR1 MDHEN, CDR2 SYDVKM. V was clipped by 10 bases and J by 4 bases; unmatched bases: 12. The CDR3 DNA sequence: TGTGCCACCGGGACAGGGGGTTCAGTAGCGTACGAGCAGTACTTC. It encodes CATGTGGSVAYEQYF.

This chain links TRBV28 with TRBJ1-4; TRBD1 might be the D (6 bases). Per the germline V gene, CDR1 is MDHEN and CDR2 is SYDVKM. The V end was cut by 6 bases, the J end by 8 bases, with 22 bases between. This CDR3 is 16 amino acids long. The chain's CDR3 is CASRAGPNNQGEKLFF. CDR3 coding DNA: TGTGCCAGCAGGGCCGGGCCCAATAACCAGGGGGAAAAACTGTTTTTT. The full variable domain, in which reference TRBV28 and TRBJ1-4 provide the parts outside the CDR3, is DVKVTQSSRYLVKRTGEKVFLECVQDMDHENMFWYRQDPGLGLRLIYFSYDVKMKEKGDIPEGYSVSREKKERFSLILESASTNQTSMYLCASRAGPNNQGEKLFFGSGTQLSVL.

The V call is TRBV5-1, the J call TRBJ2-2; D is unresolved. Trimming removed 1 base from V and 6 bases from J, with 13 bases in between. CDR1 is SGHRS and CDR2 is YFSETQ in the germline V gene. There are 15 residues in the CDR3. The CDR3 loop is CASSLLGHESGELFF. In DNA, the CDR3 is TGCGCCAGCAGCTTGCTCGGCCACGAGTCCGGGGAGCTGTTTTTT.